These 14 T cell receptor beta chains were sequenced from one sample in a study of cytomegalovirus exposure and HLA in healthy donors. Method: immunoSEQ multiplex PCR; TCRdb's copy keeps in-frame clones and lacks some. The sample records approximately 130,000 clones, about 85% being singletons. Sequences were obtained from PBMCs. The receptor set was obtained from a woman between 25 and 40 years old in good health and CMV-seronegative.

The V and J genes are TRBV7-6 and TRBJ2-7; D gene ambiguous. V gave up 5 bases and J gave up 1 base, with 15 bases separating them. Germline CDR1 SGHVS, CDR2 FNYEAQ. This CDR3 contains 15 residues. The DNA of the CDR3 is TGTGCCAGCAGCCTCGACATAACTGAATCCTACGAGCAGTACTTC. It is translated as CASSLDITESYEQYF.

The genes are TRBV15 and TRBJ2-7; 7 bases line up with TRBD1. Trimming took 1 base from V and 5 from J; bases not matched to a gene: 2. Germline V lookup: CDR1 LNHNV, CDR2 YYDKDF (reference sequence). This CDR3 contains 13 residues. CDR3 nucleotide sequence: TGTGCCACCAGCAGAGTGACAGGGAACGAGCAGTACTTC. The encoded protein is CATSRVTGNEQYF. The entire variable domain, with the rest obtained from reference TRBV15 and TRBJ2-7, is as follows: DAMVIQNPRYQVTQFGKPVTLSCSQTLNHNVMYWYQQKSSQAPKLLFHYYDKDFNNEADTPDNFQSRRPNTSFCFLDIRSPGLGDTAMYLCATSRVTGNEQYFGPGTRLTVT.

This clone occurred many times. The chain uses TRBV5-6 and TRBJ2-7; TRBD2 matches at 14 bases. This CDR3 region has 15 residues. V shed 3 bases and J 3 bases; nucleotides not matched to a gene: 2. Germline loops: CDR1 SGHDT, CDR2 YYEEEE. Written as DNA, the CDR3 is TGTGCCAGCAGCTACGGACTAGCGGGGGGCTACGAGCAGTACTTC. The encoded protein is CASSYGLAGGYEQYF.

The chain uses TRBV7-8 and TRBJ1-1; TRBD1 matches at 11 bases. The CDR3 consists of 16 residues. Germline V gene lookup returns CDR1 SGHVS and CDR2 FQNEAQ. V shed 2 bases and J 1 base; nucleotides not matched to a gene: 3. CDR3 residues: CASSLPGQGANTEAFF. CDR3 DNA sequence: TGTGCCAGCAGCTTACCCGGACAGGGGGCGAACACTGAAGCTTTCTTT.

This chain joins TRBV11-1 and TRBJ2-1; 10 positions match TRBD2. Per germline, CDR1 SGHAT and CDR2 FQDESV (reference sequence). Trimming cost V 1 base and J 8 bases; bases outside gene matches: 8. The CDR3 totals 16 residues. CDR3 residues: CASSLGDRGLADEQFF. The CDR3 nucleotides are TGTGCCAGCAGCTTAGGGGACCGAGGACTAGCGGATGAGCAGTTCTTC.

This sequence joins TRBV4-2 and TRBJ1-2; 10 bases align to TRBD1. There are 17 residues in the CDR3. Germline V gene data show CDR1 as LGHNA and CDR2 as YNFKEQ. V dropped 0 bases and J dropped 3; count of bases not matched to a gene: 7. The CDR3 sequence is CASSQDWGQGLDYGYTF. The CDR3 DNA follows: TGTGCCAGCAGCCAAGATTGGGGACAGGGGTTGGACTATGGCTACACCTTC.

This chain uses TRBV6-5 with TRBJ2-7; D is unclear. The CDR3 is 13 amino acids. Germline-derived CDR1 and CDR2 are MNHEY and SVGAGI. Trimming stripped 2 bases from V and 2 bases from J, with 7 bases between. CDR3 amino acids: CASSYGRAYEQYF. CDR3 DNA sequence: TGTGCCAGCAGTTACGGTAGAGCCTACGAGCAGTACTTC.

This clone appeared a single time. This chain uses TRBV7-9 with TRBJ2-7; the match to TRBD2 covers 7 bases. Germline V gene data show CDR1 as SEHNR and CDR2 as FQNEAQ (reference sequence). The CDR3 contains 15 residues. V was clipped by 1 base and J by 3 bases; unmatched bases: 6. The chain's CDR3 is CASSLVGGGNYEQYF. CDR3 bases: TGTGCCAGCAGCTTAGTAGGCGGGGGAAACTACGAGCAGTACTTC.

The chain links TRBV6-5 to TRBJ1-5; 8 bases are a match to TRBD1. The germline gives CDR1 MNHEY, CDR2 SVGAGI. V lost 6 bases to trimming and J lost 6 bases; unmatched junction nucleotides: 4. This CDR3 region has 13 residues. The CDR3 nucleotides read TGTGCCAGCAGCTCGGACAGGGTTCAGCCCCAGCATTTT. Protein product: CASSSDRVQPQHF.

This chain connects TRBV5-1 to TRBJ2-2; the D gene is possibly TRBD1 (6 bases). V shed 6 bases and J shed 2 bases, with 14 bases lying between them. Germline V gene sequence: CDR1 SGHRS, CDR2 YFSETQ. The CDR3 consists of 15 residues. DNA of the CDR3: TGCGCCAGCAAACAGGGAAATATAAACACCGGGGAGCTGTTTTTT. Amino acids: CASKQGNINTGELFF.

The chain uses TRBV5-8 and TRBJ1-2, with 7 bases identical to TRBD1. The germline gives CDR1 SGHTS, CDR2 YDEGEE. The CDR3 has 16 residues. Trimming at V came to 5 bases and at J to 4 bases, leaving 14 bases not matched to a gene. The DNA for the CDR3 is TGTGCCAGCAGATTGACAGGGTCGGGTTATAGCTATGGCTACACCTTC. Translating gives CASRLTGSGYSYGYTF.

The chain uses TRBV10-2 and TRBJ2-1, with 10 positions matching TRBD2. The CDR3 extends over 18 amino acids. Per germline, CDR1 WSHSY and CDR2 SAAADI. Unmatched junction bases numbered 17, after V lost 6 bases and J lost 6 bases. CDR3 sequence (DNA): TGCGCCAGCAGAGAGACCCCGGGAGCGGGGGGGGCTGGCAATGAGCAGTTCTTC. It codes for CASRETPGAGGAGNEQFF.

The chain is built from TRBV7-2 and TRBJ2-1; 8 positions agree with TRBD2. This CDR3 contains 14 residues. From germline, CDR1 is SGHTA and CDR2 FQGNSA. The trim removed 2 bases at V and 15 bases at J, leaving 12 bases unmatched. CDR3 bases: TGTGCCAGCAGCTTATTCGCAGCGGCGGGGGGCGGGTTCTTC. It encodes CASSLFAAAGGGFF. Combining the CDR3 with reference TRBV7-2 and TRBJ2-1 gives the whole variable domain GAGVSQSPSNKVTEKGKDVELRCDPISGHTALYWYRQSLGQGLEFLIYFQGNSAPDKSGLPSDRFSAERTGGSVSTLTIQRTQQEDSAVYLCASSLFAAAGGGFFGPGTRLTVL.

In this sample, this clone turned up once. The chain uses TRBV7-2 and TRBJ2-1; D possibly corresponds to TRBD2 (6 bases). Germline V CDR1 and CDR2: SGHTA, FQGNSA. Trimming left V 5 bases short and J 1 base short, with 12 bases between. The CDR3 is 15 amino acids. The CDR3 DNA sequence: TGTGCCAGCAGCCTCGAGGGGAGGTCCTACAATGAGCAGTTCTTC. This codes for CASSLEGRSYNEQFF.